This paragraph reports one T cell receptor (beta chain). Germline V gives CDR1 SGHRS, CDR2 YFSETQ. The V gene lost 1 base and the J gene lost 2 bases, with 13 bases spanning the gap. CDR3 length: 15 residues. This entry belongs to a study of blood T cell repertoires in COVID-19. Overall study: The samples span acute and convalescent COVID-19 from the United States, Italy and Spain. The cDNA or gDNA used as material had been derived from T cells, B-cell-depleted T cells, or PBMCs.

Original processing methods: Researchers report that nucleated cell counts were estimated from reference gene primer amplification. TCRdb's copy holds only in-frame clones and misses some; the assay was immunoSEQ multiplex PCR. The V and J calls and the clone size are those of that table, but D and trimming were determined from the DNA. Of 180,000 or so clones listed, around four fifths are singletons. The receptor comes from a woman between 35 and 50 years old with COVID-19, enrolled during active disease. The chain recombines TRBV5-1 with TRBJ2-7, with D possibly TRBD1 on 6 matching bases. Sample: peripheral blood. For the CDR3, the DNA is TGCGCCAGCAGCTTGTTGGAGACAGGAACCTACGAGCAGTACTTC. Its protein product is CASSLLETGTYEQYF.